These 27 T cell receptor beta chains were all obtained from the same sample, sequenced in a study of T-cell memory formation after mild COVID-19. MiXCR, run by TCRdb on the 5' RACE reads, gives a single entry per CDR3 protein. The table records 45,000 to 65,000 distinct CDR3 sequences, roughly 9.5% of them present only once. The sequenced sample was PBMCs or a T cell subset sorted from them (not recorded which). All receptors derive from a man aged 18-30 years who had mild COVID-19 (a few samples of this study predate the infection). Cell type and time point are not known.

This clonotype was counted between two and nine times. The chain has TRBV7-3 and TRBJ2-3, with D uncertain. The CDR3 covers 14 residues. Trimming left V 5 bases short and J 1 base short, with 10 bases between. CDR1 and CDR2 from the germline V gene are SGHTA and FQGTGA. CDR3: CASSPRHGTDTQYF. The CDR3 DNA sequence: TGTGCCAGCAGCCCCAGGCACGGCACAGATACGCAGTATTTT.

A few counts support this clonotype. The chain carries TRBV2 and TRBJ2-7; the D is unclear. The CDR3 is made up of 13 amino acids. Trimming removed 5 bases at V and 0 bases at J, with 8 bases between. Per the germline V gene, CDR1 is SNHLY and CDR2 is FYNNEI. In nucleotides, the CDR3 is TGTGCCAGCAGTTGGGTCCCCTCCTACGAGCAGTACTTC. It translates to CASSWVPSYEQYF.

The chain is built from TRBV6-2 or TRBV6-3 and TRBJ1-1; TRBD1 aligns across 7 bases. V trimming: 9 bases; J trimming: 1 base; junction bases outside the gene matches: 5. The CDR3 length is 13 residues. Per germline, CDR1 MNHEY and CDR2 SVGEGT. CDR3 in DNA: TGTGCCAGTGGCGACAGGGCGAACACTGAAGCTTTCTTT. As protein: CASGDRANTEAFF.

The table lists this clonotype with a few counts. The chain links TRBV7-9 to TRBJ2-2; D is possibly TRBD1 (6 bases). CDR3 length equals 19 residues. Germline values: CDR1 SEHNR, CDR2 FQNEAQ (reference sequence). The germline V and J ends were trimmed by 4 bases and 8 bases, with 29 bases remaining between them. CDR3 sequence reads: CASSSTELETGVQWGELFF. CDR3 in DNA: TGTGCCAGCAGCTCCACGGAGTTGGAGACAGGCGTGCAGTGGGGGGAGCTGTTTTTT.

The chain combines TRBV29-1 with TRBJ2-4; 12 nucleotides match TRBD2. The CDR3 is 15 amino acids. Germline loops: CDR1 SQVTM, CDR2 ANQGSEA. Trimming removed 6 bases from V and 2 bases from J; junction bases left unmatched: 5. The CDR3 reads CSVQGLAGSKNIQYF. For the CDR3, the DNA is TGCAGCGTGCAAGGACTAGCGGGGTCCAAAAACATTCAGTACTTC.

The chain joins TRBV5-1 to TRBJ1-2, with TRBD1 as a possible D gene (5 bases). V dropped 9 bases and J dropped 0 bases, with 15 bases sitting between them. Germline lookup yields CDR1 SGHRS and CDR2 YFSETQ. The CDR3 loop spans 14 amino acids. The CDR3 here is CATGLDSPNYGYTF. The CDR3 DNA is TGCGCCACCGGCCTCGACAGTCCTAACTATGGCTACACCTTC.

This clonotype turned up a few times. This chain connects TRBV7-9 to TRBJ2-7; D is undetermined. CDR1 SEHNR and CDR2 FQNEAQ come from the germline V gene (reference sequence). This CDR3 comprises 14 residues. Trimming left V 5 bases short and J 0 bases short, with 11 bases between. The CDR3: CASSLDANSYEQYV. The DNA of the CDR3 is TGTGCCAGCAGCCTGGACGCGAACTCCTACGAGCAGTACGTC.

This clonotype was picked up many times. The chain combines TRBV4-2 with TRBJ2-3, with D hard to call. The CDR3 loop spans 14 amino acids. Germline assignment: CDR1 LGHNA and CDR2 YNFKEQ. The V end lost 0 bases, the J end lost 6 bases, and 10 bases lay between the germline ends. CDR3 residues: CASSQEASVDTQYF. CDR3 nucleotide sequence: TGTGCCAGCAGCCAAGAAGCCAGTGTCGATACGCAGTATTTT.

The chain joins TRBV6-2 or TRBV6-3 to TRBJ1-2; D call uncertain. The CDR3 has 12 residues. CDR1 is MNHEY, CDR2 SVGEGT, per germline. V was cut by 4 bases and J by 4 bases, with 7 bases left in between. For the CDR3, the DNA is TGTGCCAGCAGTTTCCAAGTCTATGGCTACACCTTC. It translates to CASSFQVYGYTF.

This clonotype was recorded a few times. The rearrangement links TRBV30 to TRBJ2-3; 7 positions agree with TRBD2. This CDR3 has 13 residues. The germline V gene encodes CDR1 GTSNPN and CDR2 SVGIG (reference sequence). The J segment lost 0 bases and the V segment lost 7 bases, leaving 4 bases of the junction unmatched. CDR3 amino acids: CAFLAASTDTQYF. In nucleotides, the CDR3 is TGTGCCTTTCTAGCGGCAAGCACAGATACGCAGTATTTT.

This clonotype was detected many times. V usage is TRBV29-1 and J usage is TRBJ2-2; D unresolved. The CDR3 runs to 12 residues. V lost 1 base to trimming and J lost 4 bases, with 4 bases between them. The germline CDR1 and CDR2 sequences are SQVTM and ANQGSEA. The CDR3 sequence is CSVEGGTGELFF. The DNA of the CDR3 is TGCAGCGTTGAAGGGGGCACCGGGGAGCTGTTTTTT.

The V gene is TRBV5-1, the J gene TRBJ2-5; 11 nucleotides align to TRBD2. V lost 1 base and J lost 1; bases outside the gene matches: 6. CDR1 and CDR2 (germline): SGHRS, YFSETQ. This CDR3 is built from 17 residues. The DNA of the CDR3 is TGCGCCAGCAGCTTGAGCGGGACTAGCGGCTTCCAAGAGACCCAGTACTTC. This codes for CASSLSGTSGFQETQYF.

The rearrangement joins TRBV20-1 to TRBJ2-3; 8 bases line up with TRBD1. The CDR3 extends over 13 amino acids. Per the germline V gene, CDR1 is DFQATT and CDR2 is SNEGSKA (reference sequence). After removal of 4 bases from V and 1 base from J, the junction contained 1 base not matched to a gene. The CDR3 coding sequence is TGCAGTGCTATGACAGGGGGCACAGATACGCAGTATTTT. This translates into CSAMTGGTDTQYF.

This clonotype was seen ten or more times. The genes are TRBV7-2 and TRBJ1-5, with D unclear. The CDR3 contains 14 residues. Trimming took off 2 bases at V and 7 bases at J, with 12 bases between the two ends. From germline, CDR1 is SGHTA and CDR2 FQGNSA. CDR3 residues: CASSLRVQEQPQHF. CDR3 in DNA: TGTGCCAGCAGCTTAAGGGTTCAGGAACAGCCCCAGCATTTT. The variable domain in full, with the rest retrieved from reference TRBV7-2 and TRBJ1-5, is GAGVSQSPSNKVTEKGKDVELRCDPISGHTALYWYRQSLGQGLEFLIYFQGNSAPDKSGLPSDRFSAERTGGSVSTLTIQRTQQEDSAVYLCASSLRVQEQPQHFGDGTRLSIL.

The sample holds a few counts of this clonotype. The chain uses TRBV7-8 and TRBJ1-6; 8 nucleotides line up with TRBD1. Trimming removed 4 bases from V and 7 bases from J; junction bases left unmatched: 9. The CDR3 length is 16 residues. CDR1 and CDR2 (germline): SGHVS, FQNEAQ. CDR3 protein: CASSSYPGGGNSPLHF. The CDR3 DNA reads TGTGCCAGCAGCTCTTACCCAGGGGGCGGAAATTCACCCCTCCACTTT.

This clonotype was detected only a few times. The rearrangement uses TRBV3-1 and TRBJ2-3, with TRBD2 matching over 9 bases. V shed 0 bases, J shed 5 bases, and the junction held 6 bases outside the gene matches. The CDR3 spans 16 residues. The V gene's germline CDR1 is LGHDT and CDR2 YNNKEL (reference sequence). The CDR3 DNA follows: TGTGCCAGCAGCCAAGAGGCAGCGGGGGGACGAGATACGCAGTATTTT. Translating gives CASSQEAAGGRDTQYF.

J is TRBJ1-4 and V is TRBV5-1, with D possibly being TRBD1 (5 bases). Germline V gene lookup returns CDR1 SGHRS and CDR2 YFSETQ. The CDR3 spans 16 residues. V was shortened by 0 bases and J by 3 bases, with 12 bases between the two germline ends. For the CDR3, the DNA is TGCGCCAGCAGCTTGGGACAAGGGGTGGCTAATGAAAAACTGTTTTTT. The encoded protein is CASSLGQGVANEKLFF.

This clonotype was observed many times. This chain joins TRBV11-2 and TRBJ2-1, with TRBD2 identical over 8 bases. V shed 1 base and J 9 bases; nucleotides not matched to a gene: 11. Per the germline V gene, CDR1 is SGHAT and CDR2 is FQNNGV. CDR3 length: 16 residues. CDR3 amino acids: CASSLAVASGWGEQFF. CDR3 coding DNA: TGTGCCAGCAGCTTAGCAGTGGCTAGCGGGTGGGGTGAGCAGTTCTTC.

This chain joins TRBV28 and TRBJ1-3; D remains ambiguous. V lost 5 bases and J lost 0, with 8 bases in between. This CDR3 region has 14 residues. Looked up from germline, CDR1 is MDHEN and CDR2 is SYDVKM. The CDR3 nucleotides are TGTGCCAGCAGTCAAGGGTTCTCTGGAAACACCATATATTTT. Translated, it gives CASSQGFSGNTIYF.

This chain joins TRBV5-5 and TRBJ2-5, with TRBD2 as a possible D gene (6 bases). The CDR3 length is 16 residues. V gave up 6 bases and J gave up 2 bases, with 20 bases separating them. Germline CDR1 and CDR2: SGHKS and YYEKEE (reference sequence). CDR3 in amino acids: CASTPLRGAGQETQYF. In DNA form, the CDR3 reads TGTGCCAGCACCCCCTTAAGAGGTGCGGGGCAAGAGACCCAGTACTTC.

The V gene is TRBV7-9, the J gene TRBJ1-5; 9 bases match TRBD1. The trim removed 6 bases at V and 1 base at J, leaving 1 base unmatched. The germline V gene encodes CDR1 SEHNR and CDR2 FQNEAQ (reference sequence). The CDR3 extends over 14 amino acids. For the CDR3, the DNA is TGTGCCAGCAGTGACAGGGGGAGCAATCAGCCCCAGCATTTT. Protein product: CASSDRGSNQPQHF.

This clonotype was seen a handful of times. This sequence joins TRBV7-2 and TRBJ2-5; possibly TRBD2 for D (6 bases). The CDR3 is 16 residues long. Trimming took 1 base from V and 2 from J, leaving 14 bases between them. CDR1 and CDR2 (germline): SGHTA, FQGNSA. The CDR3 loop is CASSLVPSAAQETQYF. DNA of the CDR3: TGTGCCAGCAGCTTAGTCCCTAGCGCCGCACAAGAGACCCAGTACTTC.

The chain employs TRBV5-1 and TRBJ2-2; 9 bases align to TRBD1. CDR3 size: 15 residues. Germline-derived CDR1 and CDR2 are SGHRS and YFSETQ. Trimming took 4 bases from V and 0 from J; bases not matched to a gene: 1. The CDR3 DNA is TGCGCCAGCAGCAGGGACAGGGCGAACACCGGGGAGCTGTTTTTT. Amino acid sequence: CASSRDRANTGELFF.

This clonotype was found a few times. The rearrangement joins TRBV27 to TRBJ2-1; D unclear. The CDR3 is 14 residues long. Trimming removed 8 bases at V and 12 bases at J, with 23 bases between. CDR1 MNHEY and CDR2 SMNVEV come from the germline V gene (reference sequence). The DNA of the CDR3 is TGTGCCAGCGGATACTTCTTAGGGCCCTCTGGGCAGTTCTTC. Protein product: CASGYFLGPSGQFF.

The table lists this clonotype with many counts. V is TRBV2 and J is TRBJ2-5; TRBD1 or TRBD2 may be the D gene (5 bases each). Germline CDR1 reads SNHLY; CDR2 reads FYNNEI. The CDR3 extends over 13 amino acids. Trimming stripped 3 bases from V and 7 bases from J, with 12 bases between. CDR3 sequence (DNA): TGTGCCAGCAGTGACGGGGCGGCGGGGACCCAGTACTTC. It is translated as CASSDGAAGTQYF.

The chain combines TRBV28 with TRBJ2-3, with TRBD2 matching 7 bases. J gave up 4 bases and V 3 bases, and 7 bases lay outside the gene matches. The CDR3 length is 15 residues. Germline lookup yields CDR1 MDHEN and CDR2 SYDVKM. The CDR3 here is CASSLWGGIPDTQYF. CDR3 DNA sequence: TGTGCCAGCAGTTTGTGGGGGGGGATACCAGATACGCAGTATTTT.

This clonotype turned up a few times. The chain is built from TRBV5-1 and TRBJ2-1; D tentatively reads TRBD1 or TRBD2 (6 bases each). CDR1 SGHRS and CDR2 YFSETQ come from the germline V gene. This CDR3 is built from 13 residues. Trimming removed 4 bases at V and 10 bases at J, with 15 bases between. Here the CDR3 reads CASSPDRAGEQFF. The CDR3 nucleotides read TGCGCCAGCAGCCCGGACAGAGCGGGCGAGCAGTTCTTC.